This T cell receptor (beta chain) was sequenced during a study of T cells expressing NK-cell markers. As for the study in general: Eight donors were sequenced, seven testing HCMV-seropositive and one testing seronegative.

One entry per CDR3 protein, without DNA, is what TCRdb gives after re-calling the 5' RACE reads. The sample yields about 410,000 distinct CDR3 sequences, of which the top ten take up around a tenth. Germline V gives CDR1 SGHRS, CDR2 YFSETQ. The length of the CDR3 is 15 residues. Sequenced input: blood T cells: a sorted CD56 or NKG2C T cell subset, CD4+ or CD8+ T cells, or bulk PBMC T cells (not recorded which). The sequence was obtained from a woman in her forties or fifties in good health. The chain carries TRBV5-1 and TRBJ1-4. The CDR3 region is CASSSLTSTNEKLFF.